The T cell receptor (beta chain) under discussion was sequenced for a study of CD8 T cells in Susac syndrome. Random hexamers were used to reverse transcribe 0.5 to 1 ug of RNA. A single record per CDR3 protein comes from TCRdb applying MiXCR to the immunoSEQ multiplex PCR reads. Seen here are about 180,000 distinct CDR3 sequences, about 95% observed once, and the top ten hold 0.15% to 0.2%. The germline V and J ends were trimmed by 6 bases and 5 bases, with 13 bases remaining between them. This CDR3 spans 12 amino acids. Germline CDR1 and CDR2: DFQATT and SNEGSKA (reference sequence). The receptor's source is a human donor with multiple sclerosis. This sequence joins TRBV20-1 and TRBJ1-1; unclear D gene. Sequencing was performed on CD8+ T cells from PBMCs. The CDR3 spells CSAVNRGTEAFF. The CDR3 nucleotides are TGCAGTGCCGTCAACAGAGGAACTGAAGCTTTCTTT.